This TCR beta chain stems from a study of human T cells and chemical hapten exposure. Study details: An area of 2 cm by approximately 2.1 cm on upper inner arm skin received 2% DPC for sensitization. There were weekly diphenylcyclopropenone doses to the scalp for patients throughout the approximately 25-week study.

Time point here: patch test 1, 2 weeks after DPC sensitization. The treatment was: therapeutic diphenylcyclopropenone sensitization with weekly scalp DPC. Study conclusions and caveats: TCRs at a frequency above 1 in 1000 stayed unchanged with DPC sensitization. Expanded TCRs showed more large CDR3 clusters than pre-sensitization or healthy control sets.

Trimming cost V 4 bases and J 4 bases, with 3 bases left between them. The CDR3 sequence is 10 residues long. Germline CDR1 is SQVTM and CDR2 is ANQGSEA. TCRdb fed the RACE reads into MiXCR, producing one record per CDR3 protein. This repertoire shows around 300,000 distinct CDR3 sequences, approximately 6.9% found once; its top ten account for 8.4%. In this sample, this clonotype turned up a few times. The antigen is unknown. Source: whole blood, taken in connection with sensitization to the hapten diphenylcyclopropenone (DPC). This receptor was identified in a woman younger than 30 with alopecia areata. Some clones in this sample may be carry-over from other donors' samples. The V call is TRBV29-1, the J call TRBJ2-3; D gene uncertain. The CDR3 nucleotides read TGCAGCGTTGTTCCAGATACGCAGTATTTT. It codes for CSVVPDTQYF.